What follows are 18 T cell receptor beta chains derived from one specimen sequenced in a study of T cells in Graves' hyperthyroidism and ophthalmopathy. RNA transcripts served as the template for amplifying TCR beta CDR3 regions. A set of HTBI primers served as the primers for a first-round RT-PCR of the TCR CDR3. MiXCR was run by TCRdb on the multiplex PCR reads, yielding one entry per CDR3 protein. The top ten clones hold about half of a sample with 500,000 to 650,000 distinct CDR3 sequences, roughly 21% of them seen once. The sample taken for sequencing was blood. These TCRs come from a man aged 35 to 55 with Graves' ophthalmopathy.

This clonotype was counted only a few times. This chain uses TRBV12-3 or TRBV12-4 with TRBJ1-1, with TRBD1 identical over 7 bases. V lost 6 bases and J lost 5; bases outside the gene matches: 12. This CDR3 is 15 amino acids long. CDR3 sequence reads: CASSFGTAAGTEAFF. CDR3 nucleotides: TGTGCCAGCAGCTTCGGGACAGCGGCAGGAACTGAAGCTTTCTTT.

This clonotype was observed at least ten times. CDR3 sequence (DNA): TGTGCCAGCAGTAAACCTACAGGGTACTACGAGCAGTACTTC. This encodes CASSKPTGYYEQYF. The chain combines TRBV6-1 with TRBJ2-7; D is perhaps TRBD1 (6 bases). The CDR3 has 14 amino acids. Trimming shortened V by 5 bases and J by 3 bases, and 14 bases separated the two germline ends. The germline V gene has CDR1 MNHNS and CDR2 SASEGT.

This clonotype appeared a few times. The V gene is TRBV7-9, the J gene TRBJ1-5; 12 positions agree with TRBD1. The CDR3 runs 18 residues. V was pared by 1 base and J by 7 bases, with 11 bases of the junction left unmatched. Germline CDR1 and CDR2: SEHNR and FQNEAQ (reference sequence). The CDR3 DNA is TGTGCCAGCAGCTTAGTAAAGGCCGGGACAGGGGGCTTACAGCCCCAGCATTTT. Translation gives CASSLVKAGTGGLQPQHF.

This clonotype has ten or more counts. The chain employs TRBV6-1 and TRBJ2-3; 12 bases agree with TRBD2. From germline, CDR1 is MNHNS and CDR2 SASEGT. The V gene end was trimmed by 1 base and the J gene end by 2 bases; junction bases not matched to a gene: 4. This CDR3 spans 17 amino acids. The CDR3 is CASSEVTSGGPTDTQYF. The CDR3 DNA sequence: TGTGCCAGCAGTGAAGTTACTAGCGGGGGGCCCACAGATACGCAGTATTTT.

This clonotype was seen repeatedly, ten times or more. CDR3 region: CASTQGQGDEQYF. Here the CDR3 DNA reads TGTGCCAGCACACAAGGACAGGGGGATGAGCAGTACTTC. This rearrangement joins TRBV13 to TRBJ2-7, with 10 positions matching TRBD1. Germline CDR1 and CDR2: PRHDT and FYEKMQ (reference sequence). The CDR3 consists of 13 residues. V lost 7 bases, J lost 7 bases, and 7 bases stayed unmatched.

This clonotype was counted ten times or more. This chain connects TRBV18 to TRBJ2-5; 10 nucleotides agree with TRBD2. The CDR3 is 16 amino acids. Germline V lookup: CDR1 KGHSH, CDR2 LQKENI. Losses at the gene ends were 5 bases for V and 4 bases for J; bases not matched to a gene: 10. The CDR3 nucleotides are TGTGCCAGCTCAAGAACTAGCGGGATCGGGCGAGAGACCCAGTACTTC. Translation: CASSRTSGIGRETQYF. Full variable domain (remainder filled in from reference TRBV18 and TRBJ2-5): NAGVMQNPRHLVRRRGQEARLRCSPMKGHSHVYWYRQLPEEGLKFMVYLQKENIIDESGMPKERFSAEFPKEGPSILRIQQVVRGDSAAYFCASSRTSGIGRETQYFGPGTRLLVL.

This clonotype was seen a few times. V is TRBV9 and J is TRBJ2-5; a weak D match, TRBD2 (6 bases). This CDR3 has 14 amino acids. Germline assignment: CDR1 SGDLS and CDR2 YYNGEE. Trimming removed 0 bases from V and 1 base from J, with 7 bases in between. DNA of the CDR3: TGTGCCAGCAGCGTAGGGACTACCCAAGAGACCCAGTACTTC. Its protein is CASSVGTTQETQYF.

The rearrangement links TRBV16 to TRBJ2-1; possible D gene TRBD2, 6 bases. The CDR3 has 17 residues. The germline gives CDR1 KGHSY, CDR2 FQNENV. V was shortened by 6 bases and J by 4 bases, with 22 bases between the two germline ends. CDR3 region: CASSPTRGSGSYNEQFF. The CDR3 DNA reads TGTGCCAGCAGTCCCACCCGGGGTAGCGGCTCGTACAATGAGCAGTTCTTC.

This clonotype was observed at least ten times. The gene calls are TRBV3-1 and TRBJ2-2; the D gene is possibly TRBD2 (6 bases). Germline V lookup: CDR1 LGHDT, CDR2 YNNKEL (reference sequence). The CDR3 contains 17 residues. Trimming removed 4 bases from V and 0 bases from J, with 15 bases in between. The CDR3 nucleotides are TGTGCCAGCAGCCCCAGTCTGGACTACGCGAACACCGGGGAGCTGTTTTTT. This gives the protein CASSPSLDYANTGELFF.

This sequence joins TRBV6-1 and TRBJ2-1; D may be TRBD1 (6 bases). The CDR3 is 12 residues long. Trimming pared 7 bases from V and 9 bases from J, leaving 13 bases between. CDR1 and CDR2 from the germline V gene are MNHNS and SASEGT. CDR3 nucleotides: TGTGCCAGCACCCGGCCGACAGGTGAGCAGTTCTTC. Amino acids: CASTRPTGEQFF.

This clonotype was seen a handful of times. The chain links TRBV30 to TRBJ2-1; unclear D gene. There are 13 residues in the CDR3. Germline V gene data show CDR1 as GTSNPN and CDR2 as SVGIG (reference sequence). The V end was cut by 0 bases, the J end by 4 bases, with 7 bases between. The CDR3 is CAWSVLSYNEQFF. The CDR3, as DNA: TGTGCCTGGAGTGTCCTCAGTTACAATGAGCAGTTCTTC.

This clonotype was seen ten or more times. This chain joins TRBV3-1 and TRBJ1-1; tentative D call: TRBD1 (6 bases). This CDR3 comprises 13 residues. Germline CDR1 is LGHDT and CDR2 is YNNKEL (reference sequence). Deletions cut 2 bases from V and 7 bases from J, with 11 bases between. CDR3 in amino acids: CASSQNEGGEAFF. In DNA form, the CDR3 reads TGTGCCAGCAGCCAAAATGAGGGGGGTGAAGCTTTCTTT.

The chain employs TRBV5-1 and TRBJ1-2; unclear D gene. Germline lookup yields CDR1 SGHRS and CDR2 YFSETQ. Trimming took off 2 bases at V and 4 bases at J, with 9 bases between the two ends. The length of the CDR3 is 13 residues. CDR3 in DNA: TGCGCCAGCAGCTTAGAGGACCTCTATGGCTACACCTTC. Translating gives CASSLEDLYGYTF.

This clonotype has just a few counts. The CDR3 nucleotides read TGCAGTGCTACCCCCCCATGGGATGAGGGCATTCAGTACTTC. Translated, it gives CSATPPWDEGIQYF. The chain links TRBV20-1 to TRBJ2-4; D possibly corresponds to TRBD2 (5 bases). V lost 4 bases to trimming and J lost 9 bases, with 19 bases between them. The germline V gene has CDR1 DFQATT and CDR2 SNEGSKA (reference sequence). The CDR3 is 14 amino acids.

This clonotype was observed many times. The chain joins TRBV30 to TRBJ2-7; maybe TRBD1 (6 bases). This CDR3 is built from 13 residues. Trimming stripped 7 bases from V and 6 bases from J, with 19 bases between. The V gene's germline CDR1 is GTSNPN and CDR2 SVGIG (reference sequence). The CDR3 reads CALGPGAAREQYF. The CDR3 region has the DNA TGTGCCTTGGGGCCAGGGGCCGCTCGCGAGCAGTACTTC.

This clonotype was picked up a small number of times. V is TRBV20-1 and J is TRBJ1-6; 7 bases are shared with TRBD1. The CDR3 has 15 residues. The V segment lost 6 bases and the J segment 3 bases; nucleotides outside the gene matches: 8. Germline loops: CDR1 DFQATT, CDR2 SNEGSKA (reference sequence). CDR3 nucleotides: TGCAGTGCCAAGACAGGGAGTATCTATAATTCACCCCTCCACTTT. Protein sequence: CSAKTGSIYNSPLHF.

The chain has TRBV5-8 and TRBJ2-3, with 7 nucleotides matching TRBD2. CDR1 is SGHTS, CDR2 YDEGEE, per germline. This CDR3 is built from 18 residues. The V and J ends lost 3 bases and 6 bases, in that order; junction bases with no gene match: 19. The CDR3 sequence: CASSSRTGGSTRSDTQYF. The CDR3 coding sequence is TGTGCCAGCAGCTCCCGGACGGGAGGCTCAACGCGGTCGGATACGCAGTATTTT. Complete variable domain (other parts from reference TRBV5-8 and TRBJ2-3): EAGVTQSPTHLIKTRGQQATLRCSPISGHTSVYWYQQALGLGLQFLLWYDEGEERNRGNFPPRFSGRQFPNYSSELNVNALELEDSALYLCASSSRTGGSTRSDTQYFGPGTRLTVL.

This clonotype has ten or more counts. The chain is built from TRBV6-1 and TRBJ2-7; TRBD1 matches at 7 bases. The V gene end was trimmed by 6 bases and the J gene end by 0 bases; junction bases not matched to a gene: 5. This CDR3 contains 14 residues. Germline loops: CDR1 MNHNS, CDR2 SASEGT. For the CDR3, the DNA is TGTGCCAGCAGGCAGACAGGGAGCTCCTACGAGCAGTACTTC. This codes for CASRQTGSSYEQYF.